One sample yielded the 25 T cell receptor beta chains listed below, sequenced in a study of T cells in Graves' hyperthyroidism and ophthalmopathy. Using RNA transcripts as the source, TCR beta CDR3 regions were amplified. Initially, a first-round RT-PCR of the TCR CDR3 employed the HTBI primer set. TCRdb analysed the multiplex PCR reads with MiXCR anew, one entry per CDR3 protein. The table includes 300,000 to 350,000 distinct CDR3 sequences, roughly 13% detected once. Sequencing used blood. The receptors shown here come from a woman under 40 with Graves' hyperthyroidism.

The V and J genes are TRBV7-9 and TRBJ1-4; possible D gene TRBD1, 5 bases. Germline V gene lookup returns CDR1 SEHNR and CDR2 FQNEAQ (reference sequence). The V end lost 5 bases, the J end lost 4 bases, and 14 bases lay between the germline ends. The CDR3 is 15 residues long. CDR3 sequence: CASSLGTERNEKLFF. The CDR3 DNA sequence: TGTGCCAGCAGCCTGGGGACGGAGCGTAATGAAAAACTGTTTTTT.

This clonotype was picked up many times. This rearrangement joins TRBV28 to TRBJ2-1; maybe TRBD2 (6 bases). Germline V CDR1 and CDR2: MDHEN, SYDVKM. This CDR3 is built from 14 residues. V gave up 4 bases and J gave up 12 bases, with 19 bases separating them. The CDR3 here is CASSSAGSTVAQFF. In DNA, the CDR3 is TGTGCCAGCAGTTCCGCGGGAAGCACGGTTGCGCAGTTCTTC.

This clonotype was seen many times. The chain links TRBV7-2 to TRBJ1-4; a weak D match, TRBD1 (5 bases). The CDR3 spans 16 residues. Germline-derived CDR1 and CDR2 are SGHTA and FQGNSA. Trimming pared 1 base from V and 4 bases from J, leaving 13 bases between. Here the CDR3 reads CASSLGAGLNNEKLFF. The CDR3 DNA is TGTGCCAGCAGCTTAGGGGCAGGGCTTAATAATGAAAAACTGTTTTTT.

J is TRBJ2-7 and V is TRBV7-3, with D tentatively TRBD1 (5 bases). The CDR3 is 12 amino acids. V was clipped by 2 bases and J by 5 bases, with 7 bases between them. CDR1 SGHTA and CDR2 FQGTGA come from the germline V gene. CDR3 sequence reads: CASSLQGHEQYF. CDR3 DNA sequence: TGTGCCAGCAGCTTACAGGGTCACGAGCAGTACTTC.

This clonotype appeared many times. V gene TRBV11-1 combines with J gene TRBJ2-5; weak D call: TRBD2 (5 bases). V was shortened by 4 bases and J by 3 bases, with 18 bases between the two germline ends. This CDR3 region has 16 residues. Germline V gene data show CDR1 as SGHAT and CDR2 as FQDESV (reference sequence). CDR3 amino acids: CASSSARRQNEETQYF. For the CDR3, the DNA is TGTGCCAGCAGCTCGGCCCGGAGGCAGAATGAAGAGACCCAGTACTTC.

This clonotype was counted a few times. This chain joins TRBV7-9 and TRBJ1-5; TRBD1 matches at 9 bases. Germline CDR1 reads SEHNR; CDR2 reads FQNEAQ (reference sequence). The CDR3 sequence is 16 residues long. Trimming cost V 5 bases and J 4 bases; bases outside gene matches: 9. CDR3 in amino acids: CASSLNYDRGNQPQHF. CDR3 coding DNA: TGTGCCAGCAGCCTCAACTACGACAGGGGGAATCAGCCCCAGCATTTT.

The CDR3 DNA sequence: TGTGCCAGCAGCCAGTACAGGGCGAGCAATCAGCCCCAGCATTTT. Encoded protein: CASSQYRASNQPQHF. This rearrangement joins TRBV4-2 to TRBJ1-5; the D gene is possibly TRBD1 (6 bases). Germline V lookup: CDR1 LGHNA, CDR2 YNFKEQ. V was clipped by 3 bases and J by 1 base, with 10 bases between them. The CDR3 consists of 15 residues.

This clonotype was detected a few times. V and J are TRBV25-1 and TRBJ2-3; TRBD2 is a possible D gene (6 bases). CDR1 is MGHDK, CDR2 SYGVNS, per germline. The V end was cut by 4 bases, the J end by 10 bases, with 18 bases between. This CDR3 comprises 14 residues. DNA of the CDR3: TGTGCCAGCAGTGTCACCGGGGGTTCACGAGCGCAGTATTTT. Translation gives CASSVTGGSRAQYF.

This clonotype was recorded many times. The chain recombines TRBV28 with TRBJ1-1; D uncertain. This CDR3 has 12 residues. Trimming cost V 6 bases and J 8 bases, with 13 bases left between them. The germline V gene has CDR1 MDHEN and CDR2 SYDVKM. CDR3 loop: CASRSPLGEAFF. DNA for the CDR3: TGTGCCAGCAGGTCCCCCCTGGGGGAAGCTTTCTTT.

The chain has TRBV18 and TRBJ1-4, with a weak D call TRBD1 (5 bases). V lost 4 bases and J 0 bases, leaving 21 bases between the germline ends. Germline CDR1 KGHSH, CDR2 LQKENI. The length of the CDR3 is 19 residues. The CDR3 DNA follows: TGTGCCAGCTCACTGGGACGGCTTATTTCCTTTTCAACTAATGAAAAACTGTTTTTT. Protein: CASSLGRLISFSTNEKLFF.

As DNA, the CDR3 is TGTGCCACCAGCAGAGATTCTCAGGTGAAGCAGCCCCAGCATTTT. This encodes CATSRDSQVKQPQHF. This chain connects TRBV15 to TRBJ1-5; unclear D gene. Germline-derived CDR1 and CDR2 are LNHNV and YYDKDF (reference sequence). V was cut by 0 bases and J by 7 bases, with 13 bases left in between. CDR3 length: 15 amino acids. The entire variable domain, with the rest obtained from reference TRBV15 and TRBJ1-5, is as follows: DAMVIQNPRYQVTQFGKPVTLSCSQTLNHNVMYWYQQKSSQAPKLLFHYYDKDFNNEADTPDNFQSRRPNTSFCFLDIRSPGLGDTAMYLCATSRDSQVKQPQHFGDGTRLSIL.

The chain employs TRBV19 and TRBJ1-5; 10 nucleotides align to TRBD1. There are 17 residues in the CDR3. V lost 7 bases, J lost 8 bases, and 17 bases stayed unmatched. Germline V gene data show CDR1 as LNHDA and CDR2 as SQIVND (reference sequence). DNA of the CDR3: TGTGCCAGTACCCAGTATGTGGGACAGGGGACGGGGAAGCCCCAGCATTTT. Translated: CASTQYVGQGTGKPQHF.

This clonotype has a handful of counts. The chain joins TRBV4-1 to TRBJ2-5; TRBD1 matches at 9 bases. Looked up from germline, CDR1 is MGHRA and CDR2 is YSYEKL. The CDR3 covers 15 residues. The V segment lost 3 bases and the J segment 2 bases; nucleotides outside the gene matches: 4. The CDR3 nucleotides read TGCGCCAGCAGCCAGAGACAGGGGGGACAAGAGACCCAGTACTTC. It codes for CASSQRQGGQETQYF.

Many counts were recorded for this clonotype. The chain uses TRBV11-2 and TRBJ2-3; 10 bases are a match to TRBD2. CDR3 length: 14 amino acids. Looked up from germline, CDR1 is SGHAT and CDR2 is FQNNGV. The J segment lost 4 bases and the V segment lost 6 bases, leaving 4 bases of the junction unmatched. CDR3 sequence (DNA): TGTGCCAGCAGATCAAGCGGGAGGGCAGATACGCAGTATTTT. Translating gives CASRSSGRADTQYF.

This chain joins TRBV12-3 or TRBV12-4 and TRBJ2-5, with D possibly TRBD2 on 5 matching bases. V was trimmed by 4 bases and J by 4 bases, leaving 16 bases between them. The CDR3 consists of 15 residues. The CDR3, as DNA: TGTGCCAGCAGTTCCGTGGGAGCGTGGGGAGAGACCCAGTACTTC. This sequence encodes CASSSVGAWGETQYF.

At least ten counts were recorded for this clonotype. The CDR3 sequence is CASSQWGKEQFF. The CDR3, as DNA: TGTGCCAGCAGCCAATGGGGGAAGGAGCAGTTCTTC. The V and J genes are TRBV12-3 or TRBV12-4 and TRBJ2-1; either TRBD1 or TRBD2 may supply D (5 bases each). The CDR3 covers 12 residues. V was clipped by 6 bases and J by 10 bases, with 13 bases between them.

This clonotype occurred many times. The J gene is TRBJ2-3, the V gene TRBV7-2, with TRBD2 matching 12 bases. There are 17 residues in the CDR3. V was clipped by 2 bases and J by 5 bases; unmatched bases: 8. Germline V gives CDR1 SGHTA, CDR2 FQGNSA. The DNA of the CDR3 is TGTGCCAGCAGCTTAAGACGGCTAGCGGGAGGGATAGATACGCAGTATTTT. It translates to CASSLRRLAGGIDTQYF.

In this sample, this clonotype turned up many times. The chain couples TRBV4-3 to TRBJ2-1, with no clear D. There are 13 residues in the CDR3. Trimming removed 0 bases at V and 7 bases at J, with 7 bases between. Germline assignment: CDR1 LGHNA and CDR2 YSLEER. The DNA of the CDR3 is TGCGCCAGCAGCCAAGACACCCGGAATGAGCAGTTCTTC. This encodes CASSQDTRNEQFF.

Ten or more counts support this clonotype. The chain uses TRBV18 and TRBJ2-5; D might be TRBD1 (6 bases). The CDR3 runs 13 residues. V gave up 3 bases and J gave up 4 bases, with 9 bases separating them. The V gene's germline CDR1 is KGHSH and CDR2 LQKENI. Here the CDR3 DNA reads TGTGCCAGCTCACCGGTGACAGGAGAGACCCAGTACTTC. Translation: CASSPVTGETQYF. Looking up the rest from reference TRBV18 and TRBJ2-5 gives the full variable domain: NAGVMQNPRHLVRRRGQEARLRCSPMKGHSHVYWYRQLPEEGLKFMVYLQKENIIDESGMPKERFSAEFPKEGPSILRIQQVVRGDSAAYFCASSPVTGETQYFGPGTRLLVL.

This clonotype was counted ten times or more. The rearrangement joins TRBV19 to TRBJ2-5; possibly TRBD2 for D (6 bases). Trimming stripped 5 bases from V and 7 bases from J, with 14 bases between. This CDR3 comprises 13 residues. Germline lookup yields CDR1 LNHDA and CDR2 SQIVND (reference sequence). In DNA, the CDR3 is TGTGCCAGTAGTTTAACTAGCTATTCGACCCAGTACTTC. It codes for CASSLTSYSTQYF.

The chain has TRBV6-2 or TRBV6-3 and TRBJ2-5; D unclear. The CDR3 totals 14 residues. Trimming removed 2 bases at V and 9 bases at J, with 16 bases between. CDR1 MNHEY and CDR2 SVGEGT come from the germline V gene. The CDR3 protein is CASSYGGIGLAQYF. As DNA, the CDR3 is TGTGCCAGCAGTTACGGCGGAATCGGGTTGGCCCAGTACTTC.

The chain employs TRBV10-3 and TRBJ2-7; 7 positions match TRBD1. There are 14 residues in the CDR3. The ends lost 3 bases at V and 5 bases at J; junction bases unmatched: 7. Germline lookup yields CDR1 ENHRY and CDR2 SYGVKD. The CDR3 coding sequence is TGTGCCATCAGTGAACAGGGGATGTTGAACGAGCAGTACTTC. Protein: CAISEQGMLNEQYF.

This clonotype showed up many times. The CDR3: CAWSQDNEQFF. The CDR3, as DNA: TGTGCCTGGAGTCAGGACAATGAGCAGTTCTTC. The chain employs TRBV30 and TRBJ2-1; D remains ambiguous. This CDR3 has 11 residues. With 2 bases removed from V and 5 bases from J, the gap between germline ends came to 4 bases. Germline V gene data show CDR1 as GTSNPN and CDR2 as SVGIG (reference sequence).

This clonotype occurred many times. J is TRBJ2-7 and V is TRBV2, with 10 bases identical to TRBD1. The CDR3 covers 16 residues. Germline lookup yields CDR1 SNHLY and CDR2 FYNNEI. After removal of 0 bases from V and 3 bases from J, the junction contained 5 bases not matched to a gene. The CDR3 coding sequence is TGTGCCAGCAGTGAAGCCGGGACAGGGGATCACTACGAGCAGTACTTC. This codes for CASSEAGTGDHYEQYF.

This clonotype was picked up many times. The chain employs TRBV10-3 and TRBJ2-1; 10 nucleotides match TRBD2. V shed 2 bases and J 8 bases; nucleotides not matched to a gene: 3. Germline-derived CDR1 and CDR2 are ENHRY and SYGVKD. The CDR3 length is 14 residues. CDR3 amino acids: CAISETSGTHEQFF. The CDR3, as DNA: TGTGCCATCAGTGAGACTAGCGGGACGCATGAGCAGTTCTTC.